The source of this T cell receptor (beta chain) is a study of T cell responses to AZD1222 COVID-19 vaccine. Whole-study findings and limits: Researchers report vaccine-associated CD4 TCRs spanning spike, with dominance at 160-218 and 743-854. White British ancestry dominated among donors, who included more females, and clonal diversity was possibly underestimated.

Clones were read by immunoSEQ multiplex PCR, and TCRdb kept only the in-frame ones, dropping some. Here the sample spans roughly 120,000 clones, 75% to 95% being singletons. This clone came up a few times. The antigen is unknown. V gave up 1 base and J gave up 4 bases, with 7 bases separating them. Germline loops: CDR1 MGHRA, CDR2 YSYEKL. The CDR3 has 13 amino acids. This rearrangement joins TRBV4-1 to TRBJ1-1; D remains unclear. The sequence was obtained from an adult who received the MenACWY meningococcal vaccine as a control. Source: peripheral blood, taken 28 days after the second dose of the MenACWY control vaccine. CDR3 sequence reads: CASSQVQITEAFF. The CDR3 coding sequence is TGCGCCAGCAGCCAAGTACAGATCACTGAAGCTTTCTTT.